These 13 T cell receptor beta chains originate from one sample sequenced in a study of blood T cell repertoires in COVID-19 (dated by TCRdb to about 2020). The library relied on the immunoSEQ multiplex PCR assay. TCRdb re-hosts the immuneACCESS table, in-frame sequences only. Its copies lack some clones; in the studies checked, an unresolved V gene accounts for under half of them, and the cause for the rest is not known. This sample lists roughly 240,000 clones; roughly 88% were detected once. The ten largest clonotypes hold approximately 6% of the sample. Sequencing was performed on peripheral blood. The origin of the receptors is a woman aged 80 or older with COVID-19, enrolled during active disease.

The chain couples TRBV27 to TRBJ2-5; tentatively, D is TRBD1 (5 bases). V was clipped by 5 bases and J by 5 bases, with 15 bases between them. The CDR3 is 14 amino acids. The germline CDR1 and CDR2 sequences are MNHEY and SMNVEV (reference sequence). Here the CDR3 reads CASSPVDRWETQYF. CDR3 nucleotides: TGTGCCAGCAGTCCCGTCGACAGATGGGAGACCCAGTACTTC.

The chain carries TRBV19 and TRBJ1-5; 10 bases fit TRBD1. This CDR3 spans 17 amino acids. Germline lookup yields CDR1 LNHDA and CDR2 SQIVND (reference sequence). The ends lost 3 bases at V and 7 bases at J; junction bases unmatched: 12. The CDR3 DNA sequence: TGTGCCAGTAGTATGGGGACCGACAGGGGGCGAAACCAGCCCCAGCATTTT. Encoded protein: CASSMGTDRGRNQPQHF. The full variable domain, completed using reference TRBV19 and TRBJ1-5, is DGGITQSPKYLFRKEGQNVTLSCEQNLNHDAMYWYRQDPGQGLRLIYYSQIVNDFQKGDIAEGYSVSREKKESFPLTVTSAQKNPTAFYLCASSMGTDRGRNQPQHFGDGTRLSIL.

CDR3 sequence: CASLNDRGFESFF. CDR3 nucleotide sequence: TGTGCCAGCCTGAATGACAGGGGGTTCGAGTCTTTCTTT. This chain uses TRBV7-2 with TRBJ1-1; 9 bases map to TRBD1. The V gene end was trimmed by 8 bases and the J gene end by 12 bases; junction bases not matched to a gene: 13. This CDR3 is built from 13 residues. The germline gives CDR1 SGHTA, CDR2 FQGNSA.

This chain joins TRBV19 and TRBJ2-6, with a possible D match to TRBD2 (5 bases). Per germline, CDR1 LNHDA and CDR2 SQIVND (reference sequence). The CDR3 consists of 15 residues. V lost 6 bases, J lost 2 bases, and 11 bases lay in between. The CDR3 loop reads CASRFGETGANVLTF. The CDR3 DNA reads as TGTGCCAGTAGATTTGGGGAGACTGGGGCCAACGTCCTGACTTTC. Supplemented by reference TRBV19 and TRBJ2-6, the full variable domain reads DGGITQSPKYLFRKEGQNVTLSCEQNLNHDAMYWYRQDPGQGLRLIYYSQIVNDFQKGDIAEGYSVSREKKESFPLTVTSAQKNPTAFYLCASRFGETGANVLTFGAGSRLTVL.

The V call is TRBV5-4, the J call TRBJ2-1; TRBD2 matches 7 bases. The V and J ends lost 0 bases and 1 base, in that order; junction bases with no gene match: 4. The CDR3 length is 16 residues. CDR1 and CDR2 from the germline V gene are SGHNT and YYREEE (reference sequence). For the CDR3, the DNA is TGTGCCAGCAGCTTGGGGGCTAGCGGTTCCTACAATGAGCAGTTCTTC. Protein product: CASSLGASGSYNEQFF.

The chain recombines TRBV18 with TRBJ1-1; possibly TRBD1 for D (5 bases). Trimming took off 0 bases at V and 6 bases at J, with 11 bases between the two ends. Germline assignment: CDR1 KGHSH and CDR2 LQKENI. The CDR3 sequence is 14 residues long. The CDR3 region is CASSPPYGGSEAFF. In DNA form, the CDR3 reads TGTGCCAGCTCACCACCGTACGGGGGGTCTGAAGCTTTCTTT.

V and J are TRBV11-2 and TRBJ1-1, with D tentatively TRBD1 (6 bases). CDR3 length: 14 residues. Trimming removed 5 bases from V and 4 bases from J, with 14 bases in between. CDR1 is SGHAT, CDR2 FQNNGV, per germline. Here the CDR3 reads CASSVGGLGTEAFF. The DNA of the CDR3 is TGTGCCAGCAGCGTGGGGGGGCTCGGCACTGAAGCTTTCTTT. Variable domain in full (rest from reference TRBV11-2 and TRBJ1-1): EAGVAQSPRYKIIEKRQSVAFWCNPISGHATLYWYQQILGQGPKLLIQFQNNGVVDDSQLPKDRFSAERLKGVDSTLKIQPAKLEDSAVYLCASSVGGLGTEAFFGQGTRLTVV.

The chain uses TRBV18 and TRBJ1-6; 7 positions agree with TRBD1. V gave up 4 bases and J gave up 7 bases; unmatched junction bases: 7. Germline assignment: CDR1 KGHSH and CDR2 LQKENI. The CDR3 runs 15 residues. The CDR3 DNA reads TGTGCCAGCTCACTACCCGGGACAGAGAATTCACCCCTCCACTTT. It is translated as CASSLPGTENSPLHF.

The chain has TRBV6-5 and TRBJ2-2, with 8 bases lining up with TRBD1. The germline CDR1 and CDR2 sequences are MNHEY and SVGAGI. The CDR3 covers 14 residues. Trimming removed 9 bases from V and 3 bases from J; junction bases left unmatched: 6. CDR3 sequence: CASRRTGYTGELFF. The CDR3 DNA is TGTGCCAGTAGGAGGACAGGGTACACCGGGGAGCTGTTTTTT.

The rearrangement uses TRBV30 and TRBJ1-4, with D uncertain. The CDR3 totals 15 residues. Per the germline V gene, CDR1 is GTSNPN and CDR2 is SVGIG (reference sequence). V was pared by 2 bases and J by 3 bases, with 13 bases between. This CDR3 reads CAWSIPGGSNEKLFF. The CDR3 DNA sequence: TGTGCCTGGAGTATCCCCGGAGGGTCTAATGAAAAACTGTTTTTT.

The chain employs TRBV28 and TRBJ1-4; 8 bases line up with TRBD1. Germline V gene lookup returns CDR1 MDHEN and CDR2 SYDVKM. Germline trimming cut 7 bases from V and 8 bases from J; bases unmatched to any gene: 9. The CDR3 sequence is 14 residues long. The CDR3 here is CASTWDRKSEKLFF. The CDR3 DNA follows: TGTGCCAGCACCTGGGACAGGAAGTCCGAAAAACTGTTTTTT.

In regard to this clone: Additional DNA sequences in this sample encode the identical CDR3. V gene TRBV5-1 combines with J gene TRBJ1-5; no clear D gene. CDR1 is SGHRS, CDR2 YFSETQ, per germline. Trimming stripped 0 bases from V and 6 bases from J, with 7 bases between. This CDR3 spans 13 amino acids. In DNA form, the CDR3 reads TGCGCCAGCAGCTTGGACGGAGGTCAGCCCCAGCATTTT. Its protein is CASSLDGGQPQHF.

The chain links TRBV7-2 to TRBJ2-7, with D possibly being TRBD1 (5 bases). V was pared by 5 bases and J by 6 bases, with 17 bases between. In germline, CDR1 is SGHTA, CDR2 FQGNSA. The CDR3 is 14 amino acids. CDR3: CASSVFRELPEQYF. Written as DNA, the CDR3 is TGTGCCAGCAGCGTTTTCAGGGAACTTCCCGAGCAGTACTTC. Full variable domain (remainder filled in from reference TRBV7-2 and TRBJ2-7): GAGVSQSPSNKVTEKGKDVELRCDPISGHTALYWYRQSLGQGLEFLIYFQGNSAPDKSGLPSDRFSAERTGGSVSTLTIQRTQQEDSAVYLCASSVFRELPEQYFGPGTRLTVT.